A single sample gave rise to the 24 T cell receptor beta chains below, sequenced in a study of T cell repertoires in cytomegalovirus infection. Each CDR3 protein gets one entry after TCRdb re-called the reads with MiXCR. Found here are roughly 700,000 distinct CDR3 sequences, around a third of them singletons; the top ten hold 15% to 20%. Their cognate antigens are unknown. The specimen was cultured PBMCs, collected from culture after CMV antigen stimulation. These receptor sequences come from a human donor in good health (CMV status not recorded). Some clones in this sample may be carry-over from other donors' samples.

The V gene is TRBV7-2, the J gene TRBJ1-2; TRBD1 matches at 9 bases. Germline lookup yields CDR1 SGHTA and CDR2 FQGNSA. This CDR3 region has 16 residues. V lost 0 bases to trimming and J lost 6 bases; unmatched junction nucleotides: 8. This CDR3 reads CASSLAIFGTGHGYTF. CDR3 nucleotides: TGTGCCAGCAGCTTAGCTATTTTCGGGACAGGGCATGGCTACACCTTC.

The chain employs TRBV5-4 and TRBJ1-4; 9 bases are a match to TRBD1. Germline V lookup: CDR1 SGHNT, CDR2 YYREEE (reference sequence). V shed 2 bases and J 8 bases; nucleotides not matched to a gene: 13. This CDR3 comprises 17 residues. The DNA for the CDR3 is TGTGCCAGCAGCTTCGTCCCGGGACAGGGCGGAAGGGAAAAACTGTTTTTT. Residues: CASSFVPGQGGREKLFF.

The CDR3 protein is CASSELGRGIEQYF. CDR3 nucleotide sequence: TGTGCCAGCAGTGAATTAGGCAGGGGTATCGAGCAGTACTTC. V and J are TRBV6-1 and TRBJ2-7; D might be TRBD1 (6 bases). V was cut by 2 bases and J by 6 bases, with 14 bases left in between. The CDR3 length is 14 residues. The V gene's germline CDR1 is MNHNS and CDR2 SASEGT.

This clonotype was seen a few times. The chain is built from TRBV6-6 and TRBJ1-3; 7 positions match TRBD1. V trimming: 7 bases; J trimming: 0 bases; junction bases outside the gene matches: 6. CDR3 length: 15 residues. Germline CDR1 reads MNHNY; CDR2 reads SVGAGI (reference sequence). CDR3 nucleotides: TGTGCCAGCACCCGTACAGGGGACTCTGGAAACACCATATATTTT. Amino acid sequence: CASTRTGDSGNTIYF.

The chain carries TRBV28 and TRBJ2-7; 9 bases are shared with TRBD1. CDR1 is MDHEN and CDR2 is SYDVKM in the germline V gene. The ends lost 5 bases at V and 0 bases at J; junction bases unmatched: 11. CDR3 size: 17 residues. The CDR3 protein is CASSPVSRDRDSYEQYF. In DNA, the CDR3 is TGTGCCAGCAGTCCGGTGTCCCGGGACAGGGACTCCTACGAGCAGTACTTC. The full variable domain, in which reference TRBV28 and TRBJ2-7 provide the parts outside the CDR3, is DVKVTQSSRYLVKRTGEKVFLECVQDMDHENMFWYRQDPGLGLRLIYFSYDVKMKEKGDIPEGYSVSREKKERFSLILESASTNQTSMYLCASSPVSRDRDSYEQYFGPGTRLTVT.

This clonotype was seen only a few times. This sequence joins TRBV12-3 or TRBV12-4 and TRBJ2-7, with 7 bases matching TRBD2. The CDR3 spans 13 residues. Trimming at V came to 6 bases and at J to 2 bases, leaving 4 bases not matched to a gene. CDR3 region: CASSSGTTYEQYF. In DNA form, the CDR3 reads TGTGCCAGCAGCTCCGGGACTACCTACGAGCAGTACTTC.

This chain connects TRBV5-4 to TRBJ2-1; D might be TRBD1 (6 bases). Looked up from germline, CDR1 is SGHNT and CDR2 is YYREEE (reference sequence). This CDR3 is 16 amino acids long. V was trimmed by 4 bases and J by 8 bases, leaving 22 bases between them. The CDR3 here is CASSPIQILGHHEQFF. CDR3 coding DNA: TGTGCCAGCAGCCCAATACAGATTTTGGGACACCATGAGCAGTTCTTC.

This clonotype has more than one count but fewer than ten. The chain uses TRBV12-3 or TRBV12-4 and TRBJ2-2; 9 bases match TRBD1. V was pared by 1 base and J by 1 base, with 4 bases of the junction left unmatched. The CDR3 covers 17 residues. As DNA, the CDR3 is TGTGCCAGCAGTTTAGGGACAGGGGCCCGGAACACCGGGGAGCTGTTTTTT. It encodes CASSLGTGARNTGELFF.

This chain joins TRBV2 and TRBJ1-1; D not certain. Per germline, CDR1 SNHLY and CDR2 FYNNEI. V gave up 4 bases and J gave up 3 bases, with 12 bases separating them. The CDR3 spans 14 residues. The CDR3 DNA reads TGTGCCAGCAGTGTGGTCCAGTCCCACACTGAAGCTTTCTTT. As protein: CASSVVQSHTEAFF. Looking up the rest from reference TRBV2 and TRBJ1-1 gives the full variable domain: EPEVTQTPSHQVTQMGQEVILRCVPISNHLYFYWYRQILGQKVEFLVSFYNNEISEKSEIFDDQFSVERPDGSNFTLKIRSTKLEDSAMYFCASSVVQSHTEAFFGQGTRLTVV.

V and J are TRBV5-1 and TRBJ2-5; possibly TRBD2 for D (5 bases). The CDR3 spans 14 residues. The germline CDR1 and CDR2 sequences are SGHRS and YFSETQ. The V gene lost 4 bases and the J gene lost 2 bases, with 12 bases spanning the gap. As DNA, the CDR3 is TGCGCCAGCAGCAGCCAAGCGGTTCAAGAGACCCAGTACTTC. Protein sequence: CASSSQAVQETQYF.

A few counts support this clonotype. This chain connects TRBV12-3 or TRBV12-4 to TRBJ2-1, with no clear D. The CDR3 has 11 amino acids. The CDR3 DNA reads TGTGAGGGAAGGTTCCACAATGAGCAGTTCTTC. Its protein is CEGRFHNEQFF.

The CDR3 sequence: CASFIGSDLPGELFF. The CDR3 nucleotides read TGTGCCAGCTTTATCGGCTCGGATTTGCCCGGGGAGCTGTTTTTT. This chain connects TRBV6-2 or TRBV6-3 to TRBJ2-2; D is undetermined. Trimming pared 8 bases from V and 6 bases from J, leaving 19 bases between. The CDR3 spans 15 residues. Germline CDR1 is MNHEY and CDR2 is SVGEGT.

This clonotype occurred a few times. The chain combines TRBV20-1 with TRBJ1-2; 7 nucleotides align to TRBD1. The CDR3 is made up of 13 amino acids. The V segment lost 5 bases and the J segment 5 bases; nucleotides outside the gene matches: 8. Germline V gives CDR1 DFQATT, CDR2 SNEGSKA (reference sequence). DNA for the CDR3: TGCAGTGCTGGGGGTGGGACAGATTATGGCTACACCTTC. The encoded protein is CSAGGGTDYGYTF.

The chain is built from TRBV7-6 and TRBJ2-3; 13 bases agree with TRBD2. Per germline, CDR1 SGHVS and CDR2 FNYEAQ. The CDR3 covers 17 residues. V lost 4 bases and J lost 10; bases outside the gene matches: 14. The CDR3 here is CASSWGLAGTSSGAQYF. CDR3 DNA: TGTGCCAGCAGCTGGGGACTAGCGGGGACCTCTTCAGGTGCGCAGTATTTT.

This clonotype has at least ten counts. V gene TRBV7-2 combines with J gene TRBJ1-6; TRBD1 matches 9 bases. In germline, CDR1 is SGHTA, CDR2 FQGNSA. V dropped 3 bases and J dropped 7; count of bases not matched to a gene: 7. This CDR3 contains 16 residues. The CDR3 sequence: CASSFIAGTGNSPLHF. The CDR3 DNA is TGTGCCAGCAGCTTTATCGCTGGGACAGGGAATTCACCCCTCCACTTT.

This chain connects TRBV19 to TRBJ1-2, with 7 bases fitting TRBD1. Trimming removed 5 bases from V and 3 bases from J; junction bases left unmatched: 6. The CDR3 is 14 residues long. In germline, CDR1 is LNHDA, CDR2 SQIVND (reference sequence). CDR3 coding DNA: TGTGCCAGTAGTCGGGGACAGCCCTACTATGGCTACACCTTC. This gives the protein CASSRGQPYYGYTF.

The count of this clonotype is one. The rearrangement joins TRBV20-1 to TRBJ2-1; 11 bases line up with TRBD2. J lost 8 bases, V lost 6 bases, and 9 bases had no gene match. Per the germline V gene, CDR1 is DFQATT and CDR2 is SNEGSKA (reference sequence). This CDR3 has 14 amino acids. The CDR3: CSARGLAVWDEQFF. In nucleotides, the CDR3 is TGCAGTGCCCGGGGACTAGCGGTGTGGGATGAGCAGTTCTTC.

The count of this clonotype is one. This chain links TRBV27 with TRBJ1-1; maybe TRBD1 (5 bases). CDR3 size: 15 residues. CDR1 and CDR2 from the germline V gene are MNHEY and SMNVEV (reference sequence). V was trimmed by 7 bases and J by 0 bases, leaving 15 bases between them. The CDR3 spells CASTSSGGMNTEAFF. CDR3 coding DNA: TGTGCCAGCACCTCCTCCGGGGGGATGAACACTGAAGCTTTCTTT.

The table lists this clonotype with a few counts. The gene calls are TRBV7-8 and TRBJ2-1; 7 bases are a match to TRBD2. Germline V lookup: CDR1 SGHVS, CDR2 FQNEAQ. This CDR3 comprises 16 residues. Trimming removed 5 bases from V and 5 bases from J; junction bases left unmatched: 12. The CDR3 loop reads CASSRNEGGLHNEQFF. The CDR3 DNA reads TGTGCCAGCAGCCGGAACGAGGGAGGGCTCCACAATGAGCAGTTCTTC.

V usage is TRBV7-4 and J usage is TRBJ2-3, with 7 bases lining up with TRBD1. Germline lookup yields CDR1 SGHVT and CDR2 SQSDAQ. The CDR3 spans 16 residues. The trim removed 2 bases at V and 2 bases at J, leaving 7 bases unmatched. This CDR3 reads CASSLNRGKSTDTQYF. CDR3 nucleotide sequence: TGTGCCAGCAGCTTAAACAGGGGAAAATCCACAGATACGCAGTATTTT.

This chain uses TRBV6-5 with TRBJ1-1; TRBD1 matches 7 bases. Per the germline V gene, CDR1 is MNHEY and CDR2 is SVGAGI. CDR3 size: 15 residues. V lost 0 bases to trimming and J lost 3 bases; unmatched junction nucleotides: 4. In nucleotides, the CDR3 is TGTGCCAGCAGTTACTCAGCAGGGGGGGACACTGAAGCTTTCTTT. Its protein is CASSYSAGGDTEAFF.

The genes are TRBV14 and TRBJ2-3, with D maybe TRBD1 (6 bases). The germline V and J ends were trimmed by 4 bases and 4 bases, with 18 bases remaining between them. The CDR3 contains 16 residues. CDR1 is SGHDN, CDR2 FVKESK, per germline. The CDR3 DNA reads as TGTGCCAGCAGCCCAAGGCAGGGGTTTTGGGCAGATACGCAGTATTTT. This translates into CASSPRQGFWADTQYF.

The gene calls are TRBV12-3 or TRBV12-4 and TRBJ2-3; 7 bases fit TRBD2. The CDR3 totals 15 residues. Trimming cost V 6 bases and J 0 bases; bases outside gene matches: 6. The CDR3 loop is CASRRAGPSTDTQYF. As DNA, the CDR3 is TGTGCCAGCAGACGAGCGGGACCTAGCACAGATACGCAGTATTTT.

The sample holds many counts of this clonotype. V is TRBV7-2 and J is TRBJ1-2; TRBD1 matches at 7 bases. The trim removed 1 base at V and 4 bases at J, leaving 6 bases unmatched. This CDR3 comprises 15 residues. Germline values: CDR1 SGHTA, CDR2 FQGNSA. The CDR3, as DNA: TGTGCCAGCAGCTTAGAGACAGGGCAGGCCTATGGCTACACCTTC. Translating gives CASSLETGQAYGYTF.